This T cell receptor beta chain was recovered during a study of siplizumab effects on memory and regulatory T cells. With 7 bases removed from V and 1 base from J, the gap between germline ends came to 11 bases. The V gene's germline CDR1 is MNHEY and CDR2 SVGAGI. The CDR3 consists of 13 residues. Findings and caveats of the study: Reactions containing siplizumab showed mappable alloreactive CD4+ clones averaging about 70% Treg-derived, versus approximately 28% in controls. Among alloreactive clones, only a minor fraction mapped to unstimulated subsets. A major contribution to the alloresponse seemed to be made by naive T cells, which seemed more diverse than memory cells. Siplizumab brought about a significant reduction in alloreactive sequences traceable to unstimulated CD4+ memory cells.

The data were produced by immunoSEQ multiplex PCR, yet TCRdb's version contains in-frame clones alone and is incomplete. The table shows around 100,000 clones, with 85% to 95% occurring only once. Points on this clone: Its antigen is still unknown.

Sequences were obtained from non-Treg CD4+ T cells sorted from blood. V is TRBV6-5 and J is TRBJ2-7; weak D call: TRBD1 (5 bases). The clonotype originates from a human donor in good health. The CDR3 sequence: CASMGGHSYEQYF. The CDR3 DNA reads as TGTGCCAGCATGGGTGGACATTCCTACGAGCAGTACTTC.